This T cell receptor (beta chain) comes out of a study of blood T cell repertoires in COVID-19. Across the study: PBMCs, B-cell-depleted T cells, or T cells provided the cDNA or gDNA that made up the material.

The authors' processing: Estimation of nucleated cell counts was performed using reference gene primer amplification. Sequencing used immunoSEQ multiplex PCR; TCRdb keeps in-frame clones, though not all of them. V and J calls and clone size are those listed in that table; D and trimming were worked out from the DNA. This sample has some 100,000 clones, with around 87% found just once. Germline V gives CDR1 SGHRS, CDR2 YFSETQ. V lost 4 bases, J lost 5 bases, and 5 bases stayed unmatched. The CDR3 runs 14 residues. Sequenced input: peripheral blood. The chain recombines TRBV5-1 with TRBJ1-2; 10 positions agree with TRBD1. This receptor was obtained from a woman aged 25 to 45 with acute or convalescent COVID-19. The CDR3, as DNA: TGCGCCAGCAGCCGGGACAGGGGCAGTTATGGCTACACCTTC. Translated, it gives CASSRDRGSYGYTF.